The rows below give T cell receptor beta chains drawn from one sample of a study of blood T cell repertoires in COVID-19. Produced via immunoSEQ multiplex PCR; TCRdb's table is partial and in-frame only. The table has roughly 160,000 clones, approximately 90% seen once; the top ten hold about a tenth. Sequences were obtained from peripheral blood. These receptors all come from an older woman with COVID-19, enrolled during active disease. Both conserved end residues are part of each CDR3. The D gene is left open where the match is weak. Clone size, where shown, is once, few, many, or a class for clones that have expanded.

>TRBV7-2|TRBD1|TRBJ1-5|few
TGTGCCAGCAGCCCCGGACAGGGGAGTCAGCCCCAGCATTTT
CASSPGQGSQPQHF
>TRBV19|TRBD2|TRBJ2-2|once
TGTGCCACAAAGGGGCTAGCGGGGAACACCGGGGAGCTGTTTTTT
CATKGLAGNTGELFF
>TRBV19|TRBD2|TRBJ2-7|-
TGTGCCAGTAGTAGTAGCGGGGGTGTCAACGAGCAGTACTTC
CASSSSGGVNEQYF
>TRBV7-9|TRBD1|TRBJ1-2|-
TGTGCCAGCAGCCTACCGACAGGGAGAGATGGCTACACCTTC
CASSLPTGRDGYTF
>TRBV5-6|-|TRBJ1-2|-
TGTGCCAGCAGCGCATACCAGGGGACTACTAATGGCTACACCTTC
CASSAYQGTTNGYTF
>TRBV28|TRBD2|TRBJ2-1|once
TGTGCCAGCAGTTTACCGAGCGGGGGGCCACGGGATGAGCAGTTCTTC
CASSLPSGGPRDEQFF
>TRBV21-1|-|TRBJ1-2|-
TGTGCCAGCAGCAACTCGACAAGCCTTAACTATGGCTACACCTTC
CASSNSTSLNYGYTF
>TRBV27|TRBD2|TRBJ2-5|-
TGTGCCAGCAGCCAGCGGGACTCACGTTCAGAGACCCAGTACTTC
CASSQRDSRSETQYF
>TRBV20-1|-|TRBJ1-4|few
TGCAGTGCTAGTTCCCTCCTGGCAAGTGCAACTAATGAAAAACTGTTTTTT
CSASSLLASATNEKLFF
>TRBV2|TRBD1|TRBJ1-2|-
TGTGCCAGCAGTAGGGGACAGGGGAACACCGGCTATGGCTACACCTTC
CASSRGQGNTGYGYTF
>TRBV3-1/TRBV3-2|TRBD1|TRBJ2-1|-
TGTGCCAGCAGCCAAAGTAGGGGGCAATATGTCAATGAGCAGTTCTTC
CASSQSRGQYVNEQFF
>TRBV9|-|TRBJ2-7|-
-
CASSVFQDFGAEQYF
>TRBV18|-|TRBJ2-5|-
TGTGCCAGCTCACGAGGGGGAGGGACTGAGACCCAGTACTTC
CASSRGGGTETQYF
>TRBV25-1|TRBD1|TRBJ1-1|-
TGTGCCAGCAGCAACAGGGGTTACACTGAAGCTTTCTTT
CASSNRGYTEAFF
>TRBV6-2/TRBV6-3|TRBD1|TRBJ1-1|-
TGTGCCAGCAGCCCCGGGACAGGGGGCCTGAGGGCGAACACTGAAGCTTTCTTT
CASSPGTGGLRANTEAFF
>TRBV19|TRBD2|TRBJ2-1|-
TGTGCCAGCCGGACTAGCGGGGTCAATGAGCAGTTCTTC
CASRTSGVNEQFF
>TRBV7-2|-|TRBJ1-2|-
TGTGCCAGCAGCTTAGTTAGCAGGGACTATGGCTACACCTTC
CASSLVSRDYGYTF
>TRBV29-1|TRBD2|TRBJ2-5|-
TGCAGCGTTACTCGGACTAGCGGGGGTTCGGAGACCCAGTACTTC
CSVTRTSGGSETQYF
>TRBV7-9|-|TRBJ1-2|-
TGTGCCAGCAGCCCGCGTACTGAAAGCTATGGCTACACCTTC
CASSPRTESYGYTF
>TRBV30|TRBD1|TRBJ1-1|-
TGTGCCTGGAGTACAGACACGGGACAGGGAGAGGTTAAAGCTTTCTTT
CAWSTDTGQGEVKAFF
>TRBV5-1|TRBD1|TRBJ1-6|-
TGCGCCAGCAGCTTGGAAGGGACAGGGGAATCACCCCTCCACTTT
CASSLEGTGESPLHF
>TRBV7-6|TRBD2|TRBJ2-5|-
TGTGCCAGCAGCTTAGTGGGGACTAGAACTATAAAAGAGACCCAGTACTTC
CASSLVGTRTIKETQYF
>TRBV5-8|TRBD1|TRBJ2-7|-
TGTGCCAGCACCCGACAGGGGGTGGGCTACGAGCAGTACTTC
CASTRQGVGYEQYF
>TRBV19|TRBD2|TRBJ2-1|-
TGTGCCAGTAGTCTACTAGCGGGGGGGCCTAATGAGCAGTTCTTC
CASSLLAGGPNEQFF
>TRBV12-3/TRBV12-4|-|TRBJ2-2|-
TGTGCCAGCAGTCCGACTAGGGCCGGGGAGCTGTTTTTT
CASSPTRAGELFF
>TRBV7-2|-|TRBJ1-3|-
TGTGCCAGCAGCGGGGGGTGGGGTGCTGGAAACACCATATATTTT
CASSGGWGAGNTIYF
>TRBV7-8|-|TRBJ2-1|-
TGTGCCAGCAGTCCTTATGATGAGCAGTTCTTC
CASSPYDEQFF
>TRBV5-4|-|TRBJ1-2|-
TGTGCCAGCAGGGACAGTCCGTGGGGTGGCTACACCTTC
CASRDSPWGGYTF
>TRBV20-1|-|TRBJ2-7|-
TGCAGTGCGTATCAGGGGGGCGAGCAGTACTTC
CSAYQGGEQYF
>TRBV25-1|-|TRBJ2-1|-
TGTGCCAGCAGCAGGTATGTGAATGAGCAGTTCTTC
CASSRYVNEQFF
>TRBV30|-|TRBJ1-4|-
TGTGCCTGGAGTGTAGTAGTTTTAGGCAGGGGAGAAGAAAAACTGTTTTTT
CAWSVVVLGRGEEKLFF
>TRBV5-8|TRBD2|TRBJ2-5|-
TGTGCCAGCAGCTTTAGTGGGACTAGGGAGTCGCGGTTAGAGACCCAGTACTTC
CASSFSGTRESRLETQYF
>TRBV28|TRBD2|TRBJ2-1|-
TGTGCCAGCAGTTTAAGCCGGGAGGGGGGGCAGTTCTTC
CASSLSREGGQFF
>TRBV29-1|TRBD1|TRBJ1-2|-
TGCAGCGTTGAAGATGGGACAGGGGCTGGCTACACCTTC
CSVEDGTGAGYTF
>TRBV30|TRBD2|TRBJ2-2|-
TGTGCCTGGAGTGTACTATCAGCGGGGGGGTACACCGGGGAGCTGTTTTTT
CAWSVLSAGGYTGELFF
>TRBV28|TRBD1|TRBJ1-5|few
TGTGCCAGCAGTTCCCGCCGGGACAGTCCCAATCAGCCCCAGCATTTT
CASSSRRDSPNQPQHF
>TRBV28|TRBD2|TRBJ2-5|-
TGTGCCAGCAGTCCCCTTAGCGGGGGTGAGGAGACCCAGTACTTC
CASSPLSGGEETQYF
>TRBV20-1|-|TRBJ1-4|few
TGCAGTGCCGAGGTTGGAAAACTGTTTTTT
CSAEVGKLFF
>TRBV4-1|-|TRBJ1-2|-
TGCGCCAGCAGCCAAGGGGACCGCGGGGGCTATGGCTACACCTTC
CASSQGDRGGYGYTF
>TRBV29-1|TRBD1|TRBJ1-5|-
TGCAGCGCCGGACAGGGGGTTTCGAATCAGCCCCAGCATTTT
CSAGQGVSNQPQHF
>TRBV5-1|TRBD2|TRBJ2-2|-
TGCGCCAGCAGGTCGCCTCCCGGGGGGGAGAACACCGGGGAGCTGTTTTTT
CASRSPPGGENTGELFF
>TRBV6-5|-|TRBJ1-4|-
TGTGCCAGCAGTTACTCGAACAGTGAAGCAAAACTGTTTTTT
CASSYSNSEAKLFF
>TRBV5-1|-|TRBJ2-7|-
TGCGCCAGCAGCTGGGACAAACCCTACGAGCAGTACTTC
CASSWDKPYEQYF
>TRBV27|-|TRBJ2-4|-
TGTGCCAGCAGTTTGGGGGGTCCTTTAGCCAAAAACATTCAGTACTTC
CASSLGGPLAKNIQYF
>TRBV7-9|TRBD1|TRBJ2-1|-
TGTGCCAGCAGCTTGTTGGGGGACAGGGGGTTCTTC
CASSLLGDRGFF